A selection of T cell receptor beta chains follows, all from one sample in a study of T-cell memory formation after mild COVID-19. TCRdb re-derived calls from the 5' RACE reads in MiXCR, one entry per CDR3 protein. The sample lists a few hundred thousand distinct CDR3 sequences; approximately 10% were seen once. Sequencing used PBMCs or a T cell subset sorted from them (not recorded which). The receptors were sampled from a man between 18 and 29 years old who had mild COVID-19 (a few samples of this study predate the infection). Cell type and time point are not known. Both conserved end residues are part of each CDR3. The D gene is left open where the match is weak. Some rows mark clone size as missing; the rest say once, few, many or name a class of expanded clone.

J gene: TRBJ2-3; D gene: NA; clone size: few; V gene: TRBV24-1; CDR3 protein: CATSGFRPTHDTQYF; CDR3 DNA: TGTGCCACCAGTGGGTTCCGGCCGACCCACGATACGCAGTATTTT
J gene: TRBJ1-5; D gene: NA; clone size: NA; V gene: TRBV7-8; CDR3 protein: CASSFAELQPQHF; CDR3 DNA: TGTGCCAGCAGCTTTGCAGAGCTTCAGCCCCAGCATTTT
J gene: TRBJ2-5; D gene: NA; clone size: NA; V gene: TRBV7-3; CDR3 protein: CASSTRGLETQYF; CDR3 DNA: TGTGCCAGCAGCACCAGGGGTCTGGAGACCCAGTACTTC
J gene: TRBJ1-2; D gene: NA; clone size: few; V gene: TRBV7-2; CDR3 protein: CASSALTWGDGYTF; CDR3 DNA: TGTGCCAGCAGCGCACTGACATGGGGGGATGGCTACACCTTC
J gene: TRBJ1-1; D gene: TRBD1; clone size: NA; V gene: TRBV20-1; CDR3 protein: CSARQGASAFF; CDR3 DNA: TGCAGTGCTAGACAGGGGGCCTCGGCTTTCTTT
J gene: TRBJ1-6; D gene: NA; clone size: few; V gene: TRBV5-1; CDR3 protein: CASSPVAGASLSPLHF; CDR3 DNA: TGCGCCAGCAGCCCGGTTGCAGGGGCTTCACTTTCACCCCTCCACTTT
J gene: TRBJ1-1; D gene: NA; clone size: few; V gene: TRBV28; CDR3 protein: CASSLSPRRTEAFF; CDR3 DNA: TGTGCCAGCAGTTTATCCCCACGTCGCACTGAAGCTTTCTTT
J gene: TRBJ1-4; D gene: NA; clone size: few; V gene: TRBV4-2; CDR3 protein: CASSQDRDSLNEKLFF; CDR3 DNA: TGTGCCAGCAGCCAAGATCGTGACAGTCTTAATGAAAAACTGTTTTTT
J gene: TRBJ1-2; D gene: NA; clone size: many; V gene: TRBV3-1; CDR3 protein: CASSLGIYGYTF; CDR3 DNA: TGTGCCAGCAGTCTGGGGATCTATGGCTACACCTTC
J gene: TRBJ2-1; D gene: TRBD2; clone size: few; V gene: TRBV5-1; CDR3 protein: CASHPLAGGNNEQFF; CDR3 DNA: TGCGCCAGCCACCCTCTAGCGGGGGGCAACAATGAGCAGTTCTTC
J gene: TRBJ2-6; D gene: TRBD1; clone size: many; V gene: TRBV28; CDR3 protein: CASSLMTGRSGANVLTF; CDR3 DNA: TGTGCCAGCAGCCTTATGACAGGGCGATCTGGGGCCAACGTCCTGACTTTC
J gene: TRBJ2-1; D gene: NA; clone size: few; V gene: TRBV5-1; CDR3 protein: CASSLGGVPNNEQFF; CDR3 DNA: TGCGCCAGCAGCTTGGGAGGGGTCCCTAACAATGAGCAGTTCTTC
J gene: TRBJ2-6; D gene: NA; clone size: many; V gene: TRBV4-3; CDR3 protein: CASSQERAGANVLTF; CDR3 DNA: TGCGCCAGCAGCCAAGAAAGGGCTGGGGCCAACGTCCTGACTTTC
J gene: TRBJ1-1; D gene: TRBD1; clone size: NA; V gene: TRBV18; CDR3 protein: CASSPVTGSRVEAFF; CDR3 DNA: TGTGCCAGCTCACCCGTGACAGGGTCGCGGGTTGAAGCTTTCTTT
J gene: TRBJ2-1; D gene: NA; clone size: few; V gene: TRBV4-3; CDR3 protein: CASSQDPWGTPYNEQFF; CDR3 DNA: TGCGCCAGCAGCCAAGACCCTTGGGGGACCCCATACAATGAGCAGTTCTTC
J gene: TRBJ2-1; D gene: TRBD2; clone size: NA; V gene: TRBV5-1; CDR3 protein: CASSLERGAGSYNEQFF; CDR3 DNA: TGCGCCAGCAGCTTGGAGCGGGGGGCCGGCTCCTACAATGAGCAGTTCTTC
J gene: TRBJ2-5; D gene: NA; clone size: few; V gene: TRBV6-2/TRBV6-3; CDR3 protein: CASSYLADKETQYF; CDR3 DNA: TGTGCCAGCAGTTATCTAGCAGATAAAGAGACCCAGTACTTC
J gene: TRBJ1-1; D gene: NA; clone size: few; V gene: TRBV20-1; CDR3 protein: CSATGQPTMNTEAFF; CDR3 DNA: TGCAGTGCTACTGGCCAACCTACTATGAACACTGAAGCTTTCTTT
J gene: TRBJ2-7; D gene: TRBD2; clone size: many; V gene: TRBV9; CDR3 protein: CASSEGLAQYEQYF; CDR3 DNA: TGTGCCAGCAGCGAGGGACTAGCTCAGTACGAGCAGTACTTC
J gene: TRBJ2-5; D gene: TRBD2; clone size: NA; V gene: TRBV9; CDR3 protein: CASSVVGLAWETQYF; CDR3 DNA: TGTGCCAGCAGCGTAGTCGGACTAGCATGGGAGACCCAGTACTTC
J gene: TRBJ2-3; D gene: NA; clone size: NA; V gene: TRBV20-1; CDR3 protein: CSADRAARQYF; CDR3 DNA: TGCAGTGCAGACCGGGCCGCCAGGCAGTATTTT
J gene: TRBJ2-3; D gene: NA; clone size: NA; V gene: TRBV7-6; CDR3 protein: CASSNPGLPDTQYF; CDR3 DNA: TGTGCCAGCAGCAACCCTGGACTGCCAGATACGCAGTATTTT
J gene: TRBJ1-1; D gene: TRBD1; clone size: NA; V gene: TRBV5-1; CDR3 protein: CASSHGTGGAGAEAFF; CDR3 DNA: TGCGCCAGCAGCCACGGGACAGGGGGCGCAGGCGCTGAAGCTTTCTTT
J gene: TRBJ1-1; D gene: NA; clone size: NA; V gene: TRBV30; CDR3 protein: CAWSAGGDTEAFF; CDR3 DNA: TGTGCCTGGAGTGCGGGGGGTGACACTGAAGCTTTCTTT
J gene: TRBJ1-2; D gene: NA; clone size: NA; V gene: TRBV12-3/TRBV12-4; CDR3 protein: CASSFETGYGYTF; CDR3 DNA: TGTGCCAGCAGTTTTGAGACAGGCTATGGCTACACCTTC
J gene: TRBJ1-5; D gene: NA; clone size: NA; V gene: TRBV20-1; CDR3 protein: CSARDPAGGGGGQPQHF; CDR3 DNA: TGCAGTGCTAGAGACCCTGCGGGGGGAGGGGGAGGTCAGCCCCAGCATTTT
J gene: TRBJ2-3; D gene: NA; clone size: few; V gene: TRBV9; CDR3 protein: CASSVASGTETLTDTQYF; CDR3 DNA: TGTGCCAGCAGCGTAGCTTCCGGGACCGAGACGTTGACAGATACGCAGTATTTT
J gene: TRBJ2-7; D gene: TRBD2; clone size: few; V gene: TRBV4-1; CDR3 protein: CASSLFSGGPYEQYF; CDR3 DNA: TGCGCCAGCAGCCTTTTTAGCGGGGGTCCCTACGAGCAGTACTTC
J gene: TRBJ2-3; D gene: TRBD2; clone size: few; V gene: TRBV4-3; CDR3 protein: CASSQDGGSTDTQYF; CDR3 DNA: TGCGCCAGCAGCCAAGACGGGGGGAGCACAGATACGCAGTATTTT
J gene: TRBJ1-2; D gene: NA; clone size: few; V gene: TRBV6-5; CDR3 protein: CASSYSVRTGGYTF; CDR3 DNA: TGTGCCAGCAGTTACTCCGTCAGGACGGGAGGCTACACCTTC
J gene: TRBJ2-3; D gene: TRBD1; clone size: few; V gene: TRBV29-1; CDR3 protein: CSGTRTGGRDTQYF; CDR3 DNA: TGCAGCGGAACTCGGACAGGGGGCAGAGATACGCAGTATTTT
J gene: TRBJ1-3; D gene: NA; clone size: NA; V gene: TRBV4-3; CDR3 protein: CASSQDRGGSGNTIYF; CDR3 DNA: TGCGCCAGCAGCCAAGATCGTGGCGGCTCTGGAAACACCATATATTTT
J gene: TRBJ1-5; D gene: NA; clone size: NA; V gene: TRBV20-1; CDR3 protein: CSAIVDSHQPQHF; CDR3 DNA: TGCAGTGCTATAGTGGACAGCCATCAGCCCCAGCATTTT
J gene: TRBJ2-3; D gene: TRBD2; clone size: many; V gene: TRBV6-2/TRBV6-3; CDR3 protein: CASSSWTSRTDTQYF; CDR3 DNA: TGTGCCAGCAGTTCCTGGACTAGCCGCACAGATACGCAGTATTTT
J gene: TRBJ2-1; D gene: NA; clone size: few; V gene: TRBV13; CDR3 protein: CASSPPGRGYNEQFF; CDR3 DNA: TGTGCCAGCAGCCCCCCGGGACGGGGCTACAATGAGCAGTTCTTC
J gene: TRBJ1-6; D gene: NA; clone size: few; V gene: TRBV27; CDR3 protein: CASSLSGGGHSPLHF; CDR3 DNA: TGTGCCAGCAGTTTATCGGGGGGAGGGCATTCACCCCTCCACTTT
J gene: TRBJ2-7; D gene: NA; clone size: few; V gene: TRBV7-2; CDR3 protein: CASSLMPFSSLLREQYF; CDR3 DNA: TGTGCCAGCAGCTTGATGCCGTTCTCCTCCCTCCTACGAGAGCAGTACTTC
J gene: TRBJ2-5; D gene: NA; clone size: few; V gene: TRBV9; CDR3 protein: CASSVDGALQETQYF; CDR3 DNA: TGTGCCAGCAGCGTAGATGGAGCACTCCAAGAGACCCAGTACTTC
J gene: TRBJ1-1; D gene: TRBD1; clone size: NA; V gene: TRBV6-5; CDR3 protein: CASSYRGQVEAFF; CDR3 DNA: TGTGCCAGCAGTTATCGGGGACAGGTTGAAGCTTTCTTT
J gene: TRBJ1-2; D gene: NA; clone size: few; V gene: TRBV6-6; CDR3 protein: CASSLQTGTGGYTF; CDR3 DNA: TGTGCCAGCAGTCTACAGACAGGAACGGGTGGCTACACCTTC
J gene: TRBJ2-5; D gene: NA; clone size: NA; V gene: TRBV9; CDR3 protein: CASEDRQETQYF; CDR3 DNA: TGTGCCAGCGAGGACAGACAAGAGACCCAGTACTTC
J gene: TRBJ2-7; D gene: NA; clone size: NA; V gene: TRBV16; CDR3 protein: CASSHRGSYEQYF; CDR3 DNA: TGTGCCAGCAGCCATCGGGGATCCTACGAGCAGTACTTC
J gene: TRBJ2-2; D gene: NA; clone size: NA; V gene: TRBV29-1; CDR3 protein: CSVVAGLHTGELFF; CDR3 DNA: TGCAGCGTTGTTGCTGGTCTTCACACCGGGGAGCTGTTTTTT